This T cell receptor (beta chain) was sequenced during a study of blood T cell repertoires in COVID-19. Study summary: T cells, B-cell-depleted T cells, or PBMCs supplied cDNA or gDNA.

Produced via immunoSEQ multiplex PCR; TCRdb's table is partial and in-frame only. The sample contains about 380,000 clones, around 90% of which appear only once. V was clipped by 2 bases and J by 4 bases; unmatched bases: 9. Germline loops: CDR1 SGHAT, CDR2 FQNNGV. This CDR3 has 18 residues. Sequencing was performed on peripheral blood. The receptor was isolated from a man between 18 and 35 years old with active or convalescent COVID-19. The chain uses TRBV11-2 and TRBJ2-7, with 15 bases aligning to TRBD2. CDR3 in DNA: TGTGCCAGCAGCTTACTACGGACTAGCGGGAGGGCTAAATACGAGCAGTACTTC. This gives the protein CASSLLRTSGRAKYEQYF.